The sequence of this TCR beta chain was determined in a study of cytomegalovirus exposure and HLA in healthy donors. The primer mix had 60 Vbeta and 13 Jbeta primers. Profiled with immunoSEQ multiplex PCR; TCRdb holds only in-frame clones, not every one. The repertoire has roughly 190,000 clones, 70% to 80% of them found once; the top ten carry approximately 1.4%. The CDR3 length is 15 residues. V lost 3 bases and J 5 bases, leaving 18 bases between the germline ends. This clone came up once. The sample was PBMCs. The chain combines TRBV5-7 with TRBJ2-7; possible D gene TRBD2, 5 bases. TRBV5-7 is sorted into the ORF group, with uncertain function. This TCR came from a girl aged 5 to 17 in good health and CMV-seropositive. The CDR3 nucleotides read TGTGCCAGCAGCTATGGAGGCCGCTCATCGAACGAGCAGTACTTC. The encoded protein is CASSYGGRSSNEQYF.